The TCR beta chain under discussion was sequenced for a study of shared clonotypes between healthy human individuals. Study-wide background: The donor pool was made up of two women and three men aged 18 to 49.

Whole-study results and caveats: In a few donors, 4.5% to 5.5% of naive CD4 clonotypes appeared in common. Researchers found naive subsets generally carried larger estimated richness than memory subsets.

CDR3 length: 19 amino acids. CDR1 and CDR2 (germline): MNHEY, SMNVEV (reference sequence). The V gene lost 6 bases and the J gene lost 0 bases, with 27 bases spanning the gap. Sequenced by immunoSEQ multiplex PCR; TCRdb stores in-frame clones only, minus some. Seen here are roughly 1.4 million clones, approximately 98.5% observed once, and the top ten hold approximately 0.4%. This clone has only one observation. Its antigen is as yet unknown. The source material was naive CD4+ T cells sorted from blood. Subset of the sample: CD45RA+ positively selected. V gene TRBV27 combines with J gene TRBJ2-7; no clear D gene. This sequence was found in a man aged 25 to 40 in good health. The CDR3 coding sequence is TGTGCCAGCAGAACAATCGGGTCTAGGAACCGCGAGAGCTCCTACGAGCAGTACTTC. Residues: CASRTIGSRNRESSYEQYF.